Below, one TCR beta chain is given with its context. This specimen belongs to a study of blood T cell repertoires in COVID-19. On the study more broadly: COVID-19 samples from acute and convalescent phases originated in the United States, Italy and Spain. PBMCs, B-cell-depleted T cells, or T cells provided the cDNA or gDNA that made up the material.

Per the authors' pipeline: From reference gene primer amplification, estimates of nucleated cell counts were derived. Sequencing used immunoSEQ multiplex PCR; TCRdb keeps in-frame clones, though not all of them. Clone size and the V and J calls come from that table; the DNA yielded D and trimming. The sample lists about 190,000 clones; about four fifths were seen once. Germline CDR1 is LGHNA and CDR2 is YNFKEQ. Trimming took 2 bases from V and 0 from J; bases not matched to a gene: 0. This CDR3 has 14 amino acids. The V and J genes are TRBV4-2 and TRBJ2-7; 8 bases are shared with TRBD2. The receptor was derived from a middle-aged woman with acute or convalescent COVID-19. Sequencing was performed on peripheral blood. CDR3: CASSQSGGSYEQYF. The CDR3 DNA follows: TGTGCCAGCAGCCAAAGCGGGGGCTCCTACGAGCAGTACTTC.